This T cell receptor (beta chain) emerged from a study of cytomegalovirus exposure and HLA in healthy donors. Concerning this clone: The antigen is undetermined.

The CDR3 has 15 amino acids. V dropped 5 bases and J dropped 7; count of bases not matched to a gene: 6. In germline, CDR1 is SGHNT, CDR2 YENEEA. Assay: immunoSEQ multiplex PCR; the TCRdb copy retains only in-frame clones and omits some. The table records about 160,000 clones, about 89% of them present only once. Study-level points and caveats: According to the study, around 150 TCR beta chains were cytomegalovirus-associated.

Sample: PBMCs. The sequence was collected from a woman aged 18-29 years in good health and CMV-seropositive. The chain has TRBV11-3 and TRBJ2-2, with 11 bases fitting TRBD1. CDR3 amino acids: CASSPGQGGIGELFF. The CDR3 coding sequence is TGTGCCAGCAGCCCGGGACAGGGGGGCATCGGGGAGCTGTTTTTT.